The 24 T cell receptor beta chains below were found in one sample sequenced in a study of lymphopenia after photon versus proton radiotherapy. Assay: immunoSEQ multiplex PCR; the TCRdb copy retains only in-frame clones and omits some. Seen here are about 50,000 clones, roughly 90% observed once, and the top ten hold about a sixth. The sample here was peripheral blood, taken from a patient treated with photon-based radiotherapy. Receptor source: a woman aged 40 to 49 with cholangiocarcinoma.

The rearrangement uses TRBV29-1 and TRBJ2-2; no firm D call. Germline V gene data show CDR1 as SQVTM and CDR2 as ANQGSEA. CDR3 length equals 11 residues. V lost 7 bases and J 6 bases, leaving 9 bases between the germline ends. CDR3 sequence (DNA): TGCAGCGCCGGACGGGCCGGGGAGCTGTTTTTT. It codes for CSAGRAGELFF.

This chain connects TRBV19 to TRBJ1-5, with 7 bases aligning to TRBD1. V was pared by 6 bases and J by 2 bases, with 7 bases of the junction left unmatched. The CDR3 runs to 15 residues. Germline lookup yields CDR1 LNHDA and CDR2 SQIVND (reference sequence). The CDR3 loop is CASRSGTVRNQPQHF. For the CDR3, the DNA is TGTGCCAGTAGATCCGGGACAGTCCGCAATCAGCCCCAGCATTTT.

V and J are TRBV4-3 and TRBJ2-2; a possible D gene is TRBD1 (5 bases). The CDR3 loop spans 14 amino acids. Germline CDR1 LGHNA, CDR2 YSLEER. The V gene lost 2 bases and the J gene lost 4 bases, with 8 bases spanning the gap. The CDR3 reads CASSQQGSTGELFF. For the CDR3, the DNA is TGCGCCAGCAGCCAACAGGGATCCACCGGGGAGCTGTTTTTT.

The chain has TRBV11-2 and TRBJ2-7; maybe TRBD2 (5 bases). The CDR3 length is 15 residues. V lost 1 base and J 4 bases, leaving 14 bases between the germline ends. Per germline, CDR1 SGHAT and CDR2 FQNNGV. CDR3 sequence (DNA): TGTGCCAGCAGCTTAGCTAGCCGAGGCATGTACGAGCAGTACTTC. Protein: CASSLASRGMYEQYF.

This chain uses TRBV10-1 with TRBJ1-1; D remains ambiguous. This CDR3 contains 13 residues. Per the germline V gene, CDR1 is WNHNN and CDR2 is SYGVQD (reference sequence). Trimming stripped 6 bases from V and 4 bases from J, with 12 bases between. CDR3 nucleotide sequence: TGCGCCAGCAGATCGGGATTCGGCACTGAAGCTTTCTTT. Amino acids: CASRSGFGTEAFF.

This chain uses TRBV6-5 with TRBJ1-6; D remains ambiguous. The CDR3 sequence is 14 residues long. The germline V gene encodes CDR1 MNHEY and CDR2 SVGAGI. The germline V and J ends were trimmed by 2 bases and 6 bases, with 8 bases remaining between them. The CDR3 nucleotides are TGTGCCAGCAGTTACCATGTCCTTAATTCACCCCTCCACTTT. This sequence encodes CASSYHVLNSPLHF.

The table lists this clone with a count of one. J is TRBJ2-3 and V is TRBV5-1; 7 nucleotides align to TRBD2. CDR3 size: 16 residues. CDR1 is SGHRS and CDR2 is YFSETQ in the germline V gene. J was trimmed by 5 bases and V by 5 bases; bases with no gene match: 14. CDR3 nucleotides: TGCGCCAGCAGGGGAAGCCCGGGCTTAGCGGGAGATACGCAGTATTTT. Protein: CASRGSPGLAGDTQYF.

The chain recombines TRBV20-1 with TRBJ1-1, with a tentative D call TRBD1 (6 bases). Germline CDR1 is DFQATT and CDR2 is SNEGSKA (reference sequence). The V end was cut by 6 bases, the J end by 11 bases, with 13 bases between. This CDR3 spans 10 amino acids. The CDR3 region is CSAPDREAFF. The CDR3 nucleotides are TGCAGTGCGCCGGACAGAGAGGCTTTCTTT.

The chain joins TRBV11-2 to TRBJ1-2; D uncertain. This CDR3 contains 13 residues. CDR1 and CDR2 from the germline V gene are SGHAT and FQNNGV. V dropped 1 base and J dropped 2 bases, with 5 bases sitting between them. DNA for the CDR3: TGTGCCAGCAGCTTAGTGGGGAACTATGGCTACACCTTC. Its translation: CASSLVGNYGYTF.

The chain joins TRBV5-8 to TRBJ2-5; TRBD1 is a possible D gene (5 bases). The V end was cut by 4 bases, the J end by 1 base, with 20 bases between. This CDR3 spans 17 amino acids. CDR1 is SGHTS, CDR2 YDEGEE, per germline. CDR3 in DNA: TGTGCCAGCAGCATTACTCAGGGAATTTGGGGCCAAGAGACCCAGTACTTC. The encoded protein is CASSITQGIWGQETQYF.

The J gene is TRBJ1-1, the V gene TRBV5-1; weak D call: TRBD1 (6 bases). Trimming removed 0 bases at V and 1 base at J, with 7 bases between. The germline gives CDR1 SGHRS, CDR2 YFSETQ. This CDR3 is 14 amino acids long. Here the CDR3 reads CASSLAQGNTEAFF. The CDR3 DNA is TGCGCCAGCAGCTTGGCACAGGGGAACACTGAAGCTTTCTTT.

This clone was picked up one time. The chain combines TRBV7-2 with TRBJ2-1; the match to TRBD1 covers 7 bases. This CDR3 has 17 amino acids. Germline CDR1 is SGHTA and CDR2 is FQGNSA. J lost 3 bases, V lost 0 bases, and 8 bases had no gene match. As DNA, the CDR3 is TGTGCCAGCAGCTTAGCAGGGGGCGGGCGGTACTACAATGAGCAGTTCTTC. As protein: CASSLAGGGRYYNEQFF.

This clone turned up a few times. Here the CDR3 reads CASSLMREIAYEQYF. CDR3 bases: TGTGCCAGCAGCTTAATGCGGGAGATCGCCTACGAGCAGTACTTC. The genes are TRBV13 and TRBJ2-7, with 7 bases that match TRBD2. Germline V CDR1 and CDR2: PRHDT, FYEKMQ (reference sequence). The CDR3 consists of 15 residues. With 2 bases clipped from V and 2 bases from J, the junction kept 6 bases outside the gene matches.

The CDR3: CASSLGLAVSDTQYF. The DNA of the CDR3 is TGTGCCAGCAGCCTGGGACTAGCGGTTTCAGATACGCAGTATTTT. The chain carries TRBV4-2 and TRBJ2-3; 11 bases agree with TRBD2. The CDR3 runs 15 residues. Trimming removed 4 bases from V and 4 bases from J; junction bases left unmatched: 4. Germline CDR1 LGHNA, CDR2 YNFKEQ.

The chain combines TRBV4-1 with TRBJ1-2, with 7 bases matching TRBD1. CDR1 and CDR2 from the germline V gene are MGHRA and YSYEKL. The CDR3 totals 17 residues. With 3 bases clipped from V and 5 bases from J, the junction kept 15 bases outside the gene matches. CDR3 protein: CASSHPGQGGAGYGYTF. For the CDR3, the DNA is TGCGCCAGCAGCCATCCCGGGCAGGGGGGCGCGGGGTATGGCTACACCTTC.

The table lists this clone with a count of one. The V call is TRBV9, the J call TRBJ2-1; 7 nucleotides line up with TRBD2. CDR3 length: 17 amino acids. Germline V gene data show CDR1 as SGDLS and CDR2 as YYNGEE. J gave up 5 bases and V 4 bases, and 15 bases lay outside the gene matches. CDR3 protein: CASSSFFPPLANNEQFF. CDR3 bases: TGTGCCAGCAGCTCCTTCTTTCCCCCACTAGCGAACAATGAGCAGTTCTTC.

The genes are TRBV5-1 and TRBJ1-2; TRBD1 matches 7 bases. The germline V gene encodes CDR1 SGHRS and CDR2 YFSETQ. CDR3 length: 13 amino acids. J was trimmed by 8 bases and V by 4 bases; bases with no gene match: 8. The CDR3, as DNA: TGCGCCAGCAGCCCTGGACAGGAGGGCGGCTACACCTTC. This gives the protein CASSPGQEGGYTF.

This chain joins TRBV6-1 and TRBJ2-7; 14 bases map to TRBD2. The CDR3 has 14 amino acids. In germline, CDR1 is MNHNS, CDR2 SASEGT. The CDR3 DNA reads as TGTGCTAGCCGAGGGACTAGCGGGAGTTACGAGCAGTACTTC. Its protein product is CASRGTSGSYEQYF.

Only one count was recorded for this clone. The chain combines TRBV7-9 with TRBJ1-1, with no clear D. CDR3 length: 11 residues. CDR1 and CDR2 from the germline V gene are SEHNR and FQNEAQ (reference sequence). Trimming removed 2 bases at V and 8 bases at J, with 6 bases between. CDR3 region: CASSLNFEAFF. The CDR3, as DNA: TGTGCCAGCAGCTTAAATTTCGAAGCTTTCTTT.

The CDR3 region has the DNA TGTGCCAGCAGCTTAATTGGGCCGAACACTGAAGCTTTCTTT. Protein product: CASSLIGPNTEAFF. V and J are TRBV7-9 and TRBJ1-1; D uncertain. The ends were cut back, 2 bases at V and 1 base at J, with 8 bases in the middle. Per the germline V gene, CDR1 is SEHNR and CDR2 is FQNEAQ (reference sequence). This CDR3 is built from 14 residues.

The CDR3: CASQDTQYF. The CDR3 region has the DNA TGTGCCAGCCAAGATACGCAGTATTTT. This sequence joins TRBV2 and TRBJ2-3; D call uncertain. The CDR3 covers 9 residues. Germline CDR1 and CDR2: SNHLY and FYNNEI. Trimming shortened V by 8 bases and J by 5 bases, and 2 bases separated the two germline ends.

The V and J genes are TRBV18 and TRBJ2-7, with a possible D match to TRBD1 (5 bases). Trimming removed 3 bases from V and 2 bases from J, with 14 bases in between. This CDR3 region has 15 residues. Germline V lookup: CDR1 KGHSH, CDR2 LQKENI. The CDR3 sequence is CASSPYRQKTYEQYF. CDR3 sequence (DNA): TGTGCCAGCTCACCTTATCGACAGAAAACCTACGAGCAGTACTTC.

The J gene is TRBJ2-5, the V gene TRBV28, with TRBD2 matching over 12 bases. The CDR3 totals 15 residues. Germline CDR1 reads MDHEN; CDR2 reads SYDVKM. Losses at the gene ends were 4 bases for V and 4 bases for J; bases not matched to a gene: 4. CDR3 nucleotides: TGTGCCAGCAGTTCCGGGGGACTAGCGGGAGAGACCCAGTACTTC. Translating gives CASSSGGLAGETQYF.

V usage is TRBV19 and J usage is TRBJ2-1; D might be TRBD2 (7 bases). The CDR3 totals 14 residues. V was trimmed by 7 bases and J by 4 bases, leaving 14 bases between them. Germline V gives CDR1 LNHDA, CDR2 SQIVND (reference sequence). CDR3 nucleotides: TGTGCCAGTATTGGGGGGGCGAGGTACAATGAGCAGTTCTTC. Translation gives CASIGGARYNEQFF.